What follows is one T cell receptor (beta chain) and its context. Antigen: not known. The data derive from a study of cytomegalovirus exposure and HLA in healthy donors. Study conclusions and caveats: Productive rates of about 90% or about 30% were seen for most TCR beta V segments in an earlier analysis. TCR beta chains associated with HLA were, in a later analysis, more clonally expanded than equally common others. CMV antigen specificity was confirmed in vitro for three CMV-associated chains.

It was healthy bone marrow donors who served as donors. This CDR3 is 14 amino acids long. The trim removed 6 bases at V and 3 bases at J, leaving 6 bases unmatched. Germline V gene lookup returns CDR1 KGHSH and CDR2 LQKENI. With 60 Vbeta and 13 Jbeta primers, the PCR was carried out. Method: immunoSEQ multiplex PCR; TCRdb's copy keeps in-frame clones and lacks some. The sample has over 80,000 clones. Sequencing input: PBMCs. The receptor comes from a girl aged 10 to 17 in good health and CMV-seropositive. V gene TRBV18 combines with J gene TRBJ2-7, with TRBD1 identical over 9 bases. The CDR3 DNA reads TGTGCCAGCTCCCCAAGACAGGGGGTCTACGAGCAGTACGTC. Translated, it gives CASSPRQGVYEQYV.